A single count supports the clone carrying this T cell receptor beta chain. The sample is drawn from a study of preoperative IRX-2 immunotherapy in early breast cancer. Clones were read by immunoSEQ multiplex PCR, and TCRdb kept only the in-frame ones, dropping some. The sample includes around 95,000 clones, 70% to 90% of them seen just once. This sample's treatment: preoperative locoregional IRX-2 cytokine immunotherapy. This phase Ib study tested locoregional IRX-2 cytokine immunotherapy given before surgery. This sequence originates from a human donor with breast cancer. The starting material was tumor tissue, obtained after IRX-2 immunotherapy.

CDR3 nucleotide sequence: TGTGCCAGCAGGACCGAGCCGGGCGGGGGCACTGAAGCTTTCTTT. Protein sequence: CASRTEPGGGTEAFF. V and J are TRBV27 and TRBJ1-1; perhaps TRBD1 as D (5 bases). The CDR3 totals 15 residues. The ends were cut back, 6 bases at V and 4 bases at J, with 18 bases in the middle. CDR1 is MNHEY, CDR2 SMNVEV, per germline (reference sequence).